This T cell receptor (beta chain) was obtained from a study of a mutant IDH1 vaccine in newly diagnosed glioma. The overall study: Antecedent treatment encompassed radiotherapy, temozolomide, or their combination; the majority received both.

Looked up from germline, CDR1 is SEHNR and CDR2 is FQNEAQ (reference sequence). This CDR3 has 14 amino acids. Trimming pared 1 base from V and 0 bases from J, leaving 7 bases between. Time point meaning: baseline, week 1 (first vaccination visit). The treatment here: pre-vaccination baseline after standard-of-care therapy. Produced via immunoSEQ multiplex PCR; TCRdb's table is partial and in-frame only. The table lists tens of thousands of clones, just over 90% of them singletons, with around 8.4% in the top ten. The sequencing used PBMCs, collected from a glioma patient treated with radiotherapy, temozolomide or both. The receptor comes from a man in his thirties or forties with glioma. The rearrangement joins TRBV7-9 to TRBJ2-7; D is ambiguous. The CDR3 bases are TGTGCCAGCAGCTTAGGGCAGAGCTCCTACGAGCAGTACTTC. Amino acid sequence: CASSLGQSSYEQYF.